A single sample gave rise to the 30 T cell receptor beta chains below, sequenced in a study of T cells in Graves' hyperthyroidism and ophthalmopathy. RNA transcripts were the template for amplifying TCR beta CDR3 regions. HTBI primers drove first-round RT-PCR of the TCR CDR3. TCRdb ran MiXCR on the multiplex PCR reads and lists one entry per CDR3 protein. The sample has some 580,000 distinct CDR3 sequences; 15% to 20% are singletons. The sequenced sample consisted of blood. The receptors originated from a woman aged 40-49 years with Graves' ophthalmopathy.

The CDR3 region has the DNA TGCAGTGCTAGTGGAGTTCGGGGAACCTCTGGAGGCTACACCTTC. Protein sequence: CSASGVRGTSGGYTF. The V call is TRBV20-1, the J call TRBJ1-2, with no clear D. Germline V gives CDR1 DFQATT, CDR2 SNEGSKA (reference sequence). V was pared by 3 bases and J by 8 bases, with 22 bases between. The CDR3 is made up of 15 amino acids.

This clonotype was observed many times. This chain joins TRBV3-1 and TRBJ2-3, with 13 positions matching TRBD2. The V gene's germline CDR1 is LGHDT and CDR2 YNNKEL (reference sequence). V was clipped by 2 bases and J by 5 bases; unmatched bases: 13. The CDR3 length is 19 residues. The CDR3 sequence: CASSQSLLAGGPRRDTQYF. CDR3 bases: TGTGCCAGCAGCCAAAGTTTACTAGCGGGAGGGCCACGGAGAGATACGCAGTATTTT.

This clonotype was found many times. V usage is TRBV5-1 and J usage is TRBJ2-3, with 8 nucleotides matching TRBD2. This CDR3 spans 17 amino acids. CDR1 and CDR2 (germline): SGHRS, YFSETQ. Trimming at V came to 2 bases and at J to 0 bases, leaving 8 bases not matched to a gene. The CDR3: CASSLNFREGSTDTQYF. CDR3 DNA: TGCGCCAGCAGCTTAAATTTCCGGGAGGGAAGCACAGATACGCAGTATTTT.

The sample holds many counts of this clonotype. The rearrangement uses TRBV20-1 and TRBJ1-2; D perhaps matches TRBD1 (5 bases). The germline V gene has CDR1 DFQATT and CDR2 SNEGSKA (reference sequence). This CDR3 is 12 amino acids long. Trimming took 5 bases from V and 4 from J, leaving 11 bases between them. CDR3 in DNA: TGCAGTGCTCAAACAGGACCCTATGGCTACACCTTC. Amino acid sequence: CSAQTGPYGYTF.

This clonotype was recorded at least ten times. This rearrangement joins TRBV2 to TRBJ2-3, with 11 bases identical to TRBD2. Germline loops: CDR1 SNHLY, CDR2 FYNNEI. Trimming removed 7 bases from V and 6 bases from J; junction bases left unmatched: 9. The CDR3 is 15 residues long. CDR3: CASNGGLAGGDTQYF. The CDR3 DNA reads as TGTGCCAGCAACGGGGGGCTAGCGGGAGGTGATACGCAGTATTTT. Complete variable domain (other parts from reference TRBV2 and TRBJ2-3): EPEVTQTPSHQVTQMGQEVILRCVPISNHLYFYWYRQILGQKVEFLVSFYNNEISEKSEIFDDQFSVERPDGSNFTLKIRSTKLEDSAMYFCASNGGLAGGDTQYFGPGTRLTVL.

At least ten counts were recorded for this clonotype. The J gene is TRBJ2-3, the V gene TRBV11-2; the D gene is possibly TRBD2 (5 bases). Between the trimmed V and J ends, which lost 5 bases and 6 bases, there was a span of 18 bases. Germline CDR1 and CDR2: SGHAT and FQNNGV. The CDR3 is 15 residues long. The CDR3 sequence is CASSLRVFAADTQYF. The CDR3 DNA reads as TGTGCCAGCAGCCTGCGGGTTTTCGCAGCCGATACGCAGTATTTT.

The chain recombines TRBV9 with TRBJ1-4, with D hard to call. The CDR3 contains 15 residues. The V gene's germline CDR1 is SGDLS and CDR2 YYNGEE. V was trimmed by 0 bases and J by 3 bases, leaving 9 bases between them. CDR3 sequence (DNA): TGTGCCAGCAGCGTAGGAGTACAGCCTAATGAAAAACTGTTTTTT. Protein product: CASSVGVQPNEKLFF.

The rearrangement links TRBV11-2 to TRBJ2-2; D remains ambiguous. CDR1 SGHAT and CDR2 FQNNGV come from the germline V gene. Trimming took off 5 bases at V and 6 bases at J, with 10 bases between the two ends. This CDR3 contains 13 residues. The CDR3, as DNA: TGTGCCAGCAGCCAAGAGCGCGCCGGGGAGCTGTTTTTT. It specifies CASSQERAGELFF.

This clonotype was picked up many times. This chain joins TRBV28 and TRBJ1-1; D is ambiguous. The germline V and J ends were trimmed by 0 bases and 5 bases, with 16 bases remaining between them. CDR1 is MDHEN, CDR2 SYDVKM, per germline. This CDR3 comprises 16 residues. This CDR3 is CASSLWRPQRGTEAFF. The CDR3 DNA reads TGTGCCAGCAGTTTATGGAGACCCCAGAGAGGGACTGAAGCTTTCTTT.

In this sample, this clonotype turned up a few times. At one end the junction does not follow the germline gene, possibly because of a read error. V is TRBV3-1 and J is TRBJ2-5, with 10 bases lining up with TRBD2. CDR3 length: 14 amino acids. The germline V gene encodes CDR1 LGHDT and CDR2 YNNKEL (reference sequence). The CDR3 nucleotides are TGTGCCAACAGCCGCGAAGCGGGGGGGGGGACCCAGTACTTC. Translated: CANSREAGGGTQYF.

The chain recombines TRBV30 with TRBJ1-2, with D uncertain. V lost 2 bases and J lost 7, with 14 bases in between. CDR1 and CDR2 (germline): GTSNPN, SVGIG (reference sequence). This CDR3 is built from 13 residues. The CDR3 DNA reads TGTGCCTGGAGTCGGAAGGCGGTTGGTGGCTACACCTTC. It yields the protein CAWSRKAVGGYTF.

The rearrangement uses TRBV19 and TRBJ2-1; 7 bases fit TRBD1. CDR1 is LNHDA, CDR2 SQIVND, per germline (reference sequence). V gave up 5 bases and J gave up 12 bases; unmatched junction bases: 16. The CDR3 loop spans 15 amino acids. CDR3: CASSPRTGAPYWQFF. The CDR3 DNA is TGTGCCAGTAGTCCTCGGACAGGCGCCCCATATTGGCAGTTCTTC.

This clonotype appeared many times. The V and J genes are TRBV7-3 and TRBJ2-5, with TRBD2 as a possible D gene (6 bases). The CDR3 has 13 residues. The V and J ends lost 4 bases and 5 bases respectively, with 11 bases between them. The germline gives CDR1 SGHTA, CDR2 FQGTGA. For the CDR3, the DNA is TGTGCCAGCAGCTCTAGCGTTGAGGAGACCCAGTACTTC. Protein: CASSSSVEETQYF.

This clonotype has more than one count but fewer than ten. This sequence joins TRBV27 and TRBJ2-2; D not resolved. The V end was cut by 6 bases, the J end by 4 bases, with 9 bases between. The CDR3 is 13 amino acids. Germline-derived CDR1 and CDR2 are MNHEY and SMNVEV (reference sequence). The chain's CDR3 is CASRFSGTGELFF. Here the CDR3 DNA reads TGTGCCAGCAGGTTTAGTGGCACCGGGGAGCTGTTTTTT.

This clonotype has ten or more counts. The chain uses TRBV3-1 and TRBJ1-2, with TRBD1 matching over 7 bases. J gave up 4 bases and V 3 bases, and 5 bases lay outside the gene matches. Looked up from germline, CDR1 is LGHDT and CDR2 is YNNKEL (reference sequence). This CDR3 is built from 14 residues. The CDR3 DNA reads TGTGCCAGCAGCCACCGGACAGGCCTCTATGGCTACACCTTC. This sequence encodes CASSHRTGLYGYTF. The full variable domain, completed using reference TRBV3-1 and TRBJ1-2, is DTAVSQTPKYLVTQMGNDKSIKCEQNLGHDTMYWYKQDSKKFLKIMFSYNNKELIINETVPNRFSPKSPDKAHLNLHINSLELGDSAVYFCASSHRTGLYGYTFGSGTRLTVV.

This clonotype was counted many times. J is TRBJ1-5 and V is TRBV2, with D unresolved. V lost 3 bases and J 1 base, leaving 10 bases between the germline ends. CDR1 SNHLY and CDR2 FYNNEI come from the germline V gene. The CDR3 has 15 amino acids. The CDR3 reads CASSEGGRSNQPQHF. The CDR3, as DNA: TGTGCCAGCAGTGAGGGAGGGCGAAGCAATCAGCCCCAGCATTTT.

On this clonotype: With a much larger clone just one base away, this may be a read error. The chain uses TRBV6-2 or TRBV6-3 and TRBJ1-5; the D gene is possibly TRBD1 (5 bases). The CDR3 runs to 15 residues. Trimming pared 5 bases from V and 5 bases from J, leaving 16 bases between. From germline, CDR1 is MNHEY and CDR2 SVGEGT. The CDR3 loop is CASSPTGRDDQPQHF. DNA of the CDR3: TGTGCCAGCAGTCCTACAGGACGGGACGATCAGCCCCAGCATTTT.

The genes are TRBV11-2 and TRBJ1-2; D is possibly TRBD1 (5 bases). Germline CDR1 SGHAT, CDR2 FQNNGV. Trimming left V 4 bases short and J 7 bases short, with 13 bases between. The length of the CDR3 is 13 residues. DNA for the CDR3: TGTGCCAGCAGCTCACAGGCGGCGAGTGGCTACACCTTC. Encoded protein: CASSSQAASGYTF.

The chain uses TRBV2 and TRBJ2-2; 7 bases line up with TRBD2. Germline V gene sequence: CDR1 SNHLY, CDR2 FYNNEI. Trimming at V came to 8 bases and at J to 0 bases, leaving 12 bases not matched to a gene. The CDR3 is made up of 17 amino acids. CDR3 nucleotide sequence: TGTGCCAGCGAGGACCTGGCGGGGGAGGCGAACACCGGGGAGCTGTTTTTT. Its translation is CASEDLAGEANTGELFF.

This clonotype showed up many times. The rearrangement uses TRBV27 and TRBJ1-2, with 7 bases that match TRBD1. The V segment lost 8 bases and the J segment 2 bases; nucleotides outside the gene matches: 11. In germline, CDR1 is MNHEY, CDR2 SMNVEV (reference sequence). The CDR3 runs to 15 residues. CDR3 amino acids: CASSGSRGGNYGYTF. The CDR3 bases are TGTGCCAGCTCCGGGTCCAGGGGGGGGAACTATGGCTACACCTTC.

In its sample, this clonotype was seen many times. V gene TRBV12-3 or TRBV12-4 combines with J gene TRBJ2-7, with D perhaps matching TRBD1 (5 bases). The CDR3 totals 13 residues. Trimming shortened V by 5 bases and J by 0 bases, and 8 bases separated the two germline ends. The CDR3: CASSRQNSYEQYF. In DNA, the CDR3 is TGTGCCAGCAGTCGACAGAACTCCTACGAGCAGTACTTC.

This clonotype was counted ten times or more. The V and J genes are TRBV11-2 and TRBJ1-2, with TRBD1 matching 8 bases. Germline CDR1 SGHAT, CDR2 FQNNGV. There are 16 residues in the CDR3. Germline trimming cut 1 base from V and 5 bases from J; bases unmatched to any gene: 9. The CDR3 spells CASSLGAGGAGYGYTF. The DNA of the CDR3 is TGTGCCAGCAGCTTAGGAGCAGGGGGCGCTGGATATGGCTACACCTTC. The entire variable domain, with the rest obtained from reference TRBV11-2 and TRBJ1-2, is as follows: EAGVAQSPRYKIIEKRQSVAFWCNPISGHATLYWYQQILGQGPKLLIQFQNNGVVDDSQLPKDRFSAERLKGVDSTLKIQPAKLEDSAVYLCASSLGAGGAGYGYTFGSGTRLTVV.

This clonotype was detected a few times. The gene calls are TRBV2 and TRBJ1-6; no clear D. CDR1 and CDR2 (germline): SNHLY, FYNNEI. Trimming took off 3 bases at V and 10 bases at J, with 13 bases between the two ends. The CDR3 is made up of 14 amino acids. CDR3 bases: TGTGCCAGCAGTGATCAGCCGTTCACATCACCCCTCCACTTT. Translating it yields CASSDQPFTSPLHF.

This clonotype has at least ten counts. The CDR3 DNA follows: TGCAGCACCCGCGGGACGCAAGAGACCCAGTACTTC. Its translation: CSTRGTQETQYF. The chain has TRBV20-1 and TRBJ2-5, with D possibly being TRBD2 (6 bases). The CDR3 sequence is 12 residues long. Germline V gives CDR1 DFQATT, CDR2 SNEGSKA (reference sequence).

Many counts were recorded for this clonotype. CDR3 residues: CSANGPGHEQYF. For the CDR3, the DNA is TGCAGTGCTAACGGTCCTGGTCACGAGCAGTACTTC. J is TRBJ2-7 and V is TRBV20-1; D not resolved. The V end was cut by 4 bases, the J end by 5 bases, with 12 bases between. Germline V CDR1 and CDR2: DFQATT, SNEGSKA (reference sequence). The CDR3 covers 12 residues.

The sample holds many counts of this clonotype. The chain combines TRBV20-1 with TRBJ1-2; perhaps TRBD1 as D (6 bases). The V gene lost 6 bases and the J gene lost 7 bases, with 21 bases spanning the gap. CDR1 is DFQATT, CDR2 SNEGSKA, per germline (reference sequence). The CDR3 loop spans 14 amino acids. Here the CDR3 DNA reads TGCAGTGCCAACGTCCGGGGGCCGGTCGGTGGCTACACCTTC. Encoded protein: CSANVRGPVGGYTF.

The sample holds many counts of this clonotype. The rearrangement joins TRBV20-1 to TRBJ2-3; possibly TRBD1 for D (5 bases). The germline V and J ends were trimmed by 4 bases and 0 bases, with 11 bases remaining between them. The length of the CDR3 is 14 residues. Germline V gene sequence: CDR1 DFQATT, CDR2 SNEGSKA (reference sequence). In DNA, the CDR3 is TGCAGTGCTAAGGACACATCTAGCACAGATACGCAGTATTTT. Translated, it gives CSAKDTSSTDTQYF.

This clonotype was found a few times. The chain joins TRBV4-1 to TRBJ1-2; 9 bases match TRBD1. With 2 bases clipped from V and 5 bases from J, the junction kept 9 bases outside the gene matches. The germline gives CDR1 MGHRA, CDR2 YSYEKL. The CDR3 contains 16 residues. CDR3 nucleotide sequence: TGCGCCAGCAGCCAACCAACTACAGGGGGCAAGTATGGCTACACCTTC. Residues: CASSQPTTGGKYGYTF.

The rearrangement uses TRBV12-3 or TRBV12-4 and TRBJ2-2; 14 positions agree with TRBD2. J lost 8 bases, V lost 10 bases, and 9 bases had no gene match. This CDR3 is built from 15 residues. The CDR3 region is CAITGTSGSRGELFF. DNA of the CDR3: TGTGCCATCACAGGGACTAGCGGGAGTCGGGGGGAGCTGTTTTTT.

The V call is TRBV7-9, the J call TRBJ1-3; 7 nucleotides align to TRBD1. V trimming: 1 base; J trimming: 4 bases; junction bases outside the gene matches: 4. The CDR3 runs to 15 residues. The germline V gene has CDR1 SEHNR and CDR2 FQNEAQ (reference sequence). CDR3 in DNA: TGTGCCAGCAGCTTAGGAGGGGGCCCCGGAAACACCATATATTTT. Its translation is CASSLGGGPGNTIYF.